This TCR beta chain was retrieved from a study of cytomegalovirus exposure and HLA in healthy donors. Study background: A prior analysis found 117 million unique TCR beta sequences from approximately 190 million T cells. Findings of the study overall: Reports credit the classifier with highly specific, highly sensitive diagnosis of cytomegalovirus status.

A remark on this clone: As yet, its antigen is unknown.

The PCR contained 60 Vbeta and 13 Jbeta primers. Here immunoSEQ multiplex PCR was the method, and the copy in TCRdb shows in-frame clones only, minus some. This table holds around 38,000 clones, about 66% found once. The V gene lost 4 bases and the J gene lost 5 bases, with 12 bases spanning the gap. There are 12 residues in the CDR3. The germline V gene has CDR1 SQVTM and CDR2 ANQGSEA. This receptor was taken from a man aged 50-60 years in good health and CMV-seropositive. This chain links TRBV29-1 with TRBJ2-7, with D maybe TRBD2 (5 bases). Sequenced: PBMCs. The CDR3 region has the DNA TGCAGCGTTGGTGCGTACGGGGACGAGCAGTACTTC. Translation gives CSVGAYGDEQYF.